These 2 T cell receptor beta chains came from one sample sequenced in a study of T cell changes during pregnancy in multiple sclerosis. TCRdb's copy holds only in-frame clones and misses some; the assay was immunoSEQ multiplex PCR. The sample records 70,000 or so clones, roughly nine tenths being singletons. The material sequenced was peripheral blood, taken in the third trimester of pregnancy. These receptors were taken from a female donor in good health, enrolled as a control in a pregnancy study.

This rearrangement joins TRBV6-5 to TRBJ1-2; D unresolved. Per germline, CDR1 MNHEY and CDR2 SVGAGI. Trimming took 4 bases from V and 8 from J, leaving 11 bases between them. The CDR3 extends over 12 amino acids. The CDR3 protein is CASSSSDWGYTF. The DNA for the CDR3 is TGTGCCAGCAGTTCGTCCGACTGGGGCTACACCTTC.

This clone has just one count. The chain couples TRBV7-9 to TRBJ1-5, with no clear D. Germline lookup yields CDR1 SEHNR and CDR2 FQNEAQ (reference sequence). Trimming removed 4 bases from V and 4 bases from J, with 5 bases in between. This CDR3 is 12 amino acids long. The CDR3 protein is CASSSRNQPQHF. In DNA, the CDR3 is TGTGCCAGCAGCTCCCGTAATCAGCCCCAGCATTTT.